One sample yielded the 27 T cell receptor beta chains listed below, sequenced in a study of CD4 T cells in relation to SARS-CoV-2 and coronaviruses. Unexposed donor CD4+ T cells date from 2011-2018, before the COVID-19 pandemic. Clones were read by immunoSEQ multiplex PCR, and TCRdb kept only the in-frame ones, dropping some. The sample holds 60,000 to 80,000 clones, over 70% seen once. The specimen sequenced was memory CD4+ T cells from PBMCs. Source of these receptors: a human donor in good health.

This CDR3 reads CASSLDRTNTEAFF. The CDR3 coding sequence is TGTGCCAGCAGCCTCGACAGAACGAACACTGAAGCTTTCTTT. This chain uses TRBV11-1 with TRBJ1-1, with D possibly matching TRBD1 (5 bases). With 5 bases removed from V and 1 base from J, the gap between germline ends came to 11 bases. The germline V gene encodes CDR1 SGHAT and CDR2 FQDESV (reference sequence). This CDR3 comprises 14 residues.

The chain has TRBV18 and TRBJ2-3; 7 nucleotides align to TRBD2. V trimming: 1 base; J trimming: 4 bases; junction bases outside the gene matches: 8. The CDR3 consists of 16 residues. The V gene's germline CDR1 is KGHSH and CDR2 LQKENI. The CDR3 sequence is CASSPRRENSPDTQYF. The CDR3 nucleotides are TGTGCCAGCTCACCACGGCGGGAGAATAGTCCAGATACGCAGTATTTT.

V gene TRBV2 combines with J gene TRBJ2-2; D is possibly TRBD2 (6 bases). In germline, CDR1 is SNHLY, CDR2 FYNNEI. The CDR3 is 13 residues long. Trimming took off 7 bases at V and 6 bases at J, with 12 bases between the two ends. The CDR3 region has the DNA TGTGCCAGCAAAGGAGGGGTTTCCGGGGAGCTGTTTTTT. Residues: CASKGGVSGELFF.

The rearrangement links TRBV19 to TRBJ2-7; D uncertain. V shed 6 bases and J shed 4 bases, with 10 bases lying between them. This CDR3 has 12 residues. The germline V gene encodes CDR1 LNHDA and CDR2 SQIVND (reference sequence). The CDR3 sequence is CASSHSEYEQYF. The CDR3 DNA is TGTGCCAGTAGCCACAGCGAGTACGAGCAGTACTTC.

The genes are TRBV10-1 and TRBJ2-3; 9 bases are a match to TRBD2. This CDR3 has 16 residues. V trimming: 10 bases; J trimming: 0 bases; junction bases outside the gene matches: 11. Germline V gene sequence: CDR1 WNHNN, CDR2 SYGVQD (reference sequence). Here the CDR3 DNA reads TGCGCCAACATAGCGGGAGAAGGGGGGAGCACAGATACGCAGTATTTT. Residues: CANIAGEGGSTDTQYF.

The chain joins TRBV3-1 (or the pseudogene TRBV3-2) to TRBJ1-1; D is unresolved. Germline V gene data show CDR1 as LGHDT and CDR2 as YNNKEL (reference sequence). CDR3 size: 16 residues. The ends were cut back, 4 bases at V and 0 bases at J, with 15 bases in the middle. The CDR3: CASSRKNTQLNTEAFF. Written as DNA, the CDR3 is TGTGCCAGCAGCCGAAAAAATACACAGTTGAACACTGAAGCTTTCTTT.

The chain combines TRBV15 with TRBJ1-5, with a possible D match to TRBD1 (6 bases). The CDR3 contains 14 residues. V dropped 5 bases and J dropped 7 bases, with 15 bases sitting between them. CDR1 is LNHNV, CDR2 YYDKDF, per germline (reference sequence). Here the CDR3 reads CATSSPGAKQPQHF. Written as DNA, the CDR3 is TGTGCCACCAGCTCCCCGGGGGCAAAGCAGCCCCAGCATTTT.

V usage is TRBV30 and J usage is TRBJ1-4; TRBD1 matches at 7 bases. Trimming took 3 bases from V and 4 from J; bases not matched to a gene: 11. The CDR3 is 16 amino acids. CDR1 and CDR2 (germline): GTSNPN, SVGIG (reference sequence). CDR3 in amino acids: CAWSPLGTVFNEKLFF. The CDR3, as DNA: TGTGCCTGGAGCCCTTTAGGGACAGTCTTTAATGAAAAACTGTTTTTT.

The chain carries TRBV28 and TRBJ1-1; 10 nucleotides align to TRBD1. CDR1 MDHEN and CDR2 SYDVKM come from the germline V gene. The CDR3 has 15 residues. V trimming: 6 bases; J trimming: 8 bases; junction bases outside the gene matches: 12. CDR3 bases: TGTGCCAGCAGCACTAGGGGGGACAGGGGAGGGGAAGCTTTCTTT. Translating it yields CASSTRGDRGGEAFF.

This clone has a single count. CDR3 in amino acids: CASSRGQGTEAFF. Written as DNA, the CDR3 is TGTGCCAGCAGCCGGGGCCAGGGGACTGAAGCTTTCTTT. The chain is built from TRBV7-7 and TRBJ1-1; possibly TRBD1 for D (6 bases). V was shortened by 5 bases and J by 5 bases, with 12 bases between the two germline ends. Germline loops: CDR1 SSHAT, CDR2 FNYEAQ (reference sequence). The CDR3 is 13 amino acids.

This clone was seen once. The V and J genes are TRBV6-2 or TRBV6-3 and TRBJ2-3; the D is unclear. The CDR3 contains 16 residues. Germline CDR1 MNHEY, CDR2 SVGEGT. Deletions cut 0 bases from V and 6 bases from J, with 16 bases between. This CDR3 is CASSYSDNRLFDTQYF. The CDR3 nucleotides read TGTGCCAGCAGTTACTCGGATAATCGGCTTTTTGATACGCAGTATTTT.

CDR3 nucleotides: TGTGCCAGCAGTTTCATTTACCAGGGGGTGAACACTGAAGCTTTCTTT. This gives the protein CASSFIYQGVNTEAFF. V is TRBV28 and J is TRBJ1-1, with 7 bases lining up with TRBD1. This CDR3 has 16 residues. Germline-derived CDR1 and CDR2 are MDHEN and SYDVKM. The V and J ends lost 3 bases and 0 bases, in that order; junction bases with no gene match: 7.

V and J are TRBV9 and TRBJ2-3, with D perhaps matching TRBD2 (7 bases). V lost 3 bases to trimming and J lost 5 bases, with 19 bases between them. The length of the CDR3 is 16 residues. In germline, CDR1 is SGDLS, CDR2 YYNGEE. Written as DNA, the CDR3 is TGTGCCAGCAGCGCGCCCAAGGGGGGGGGCCGAGATACGCAGTATTTT. Amino acid sequence: CASSAPKGGGRDTQYF. Based on the CDR3 plus reference TRBV9 and TRBJ2-3, the full variable domain is DSGVTQTPKHLITATGQRVTLRCSPRSGDLSVYWYQQSLDQGLQFLIQYYNGEERAKGNILERFSAQQFPDLHSELNLSSLELGDSALYFCASSAPKGGGRDTQYFGPGTRLTVL.

This clone was detected only a few times. The chain is built from TRBV25-1 and TRBJ1-1; D may be TRBD1 (6 bases). V was trimmed by 8 bases and J by 2 bases, leaving 18 bases between them. The length of the CDR3 is 15 residues. Germline CDR1 MGHDK, CDR2 SYGVNS. CDR3 sequence (DNA): TGTGCCAGCTCTCTGCTGCAGGGGAATAACACTGAAGCTTTCTTT. Protein sequence: CASSLLQGNNTEAFF.

The chain combines TRBV7-2 with TRBJ2-3; the D gene could be TRBD1 or TRBD2 (7 bases each). Germline CDR1 is SGHTA and CDR2 is FQGNSA. This CDR3 region has 14 residues. V was clipped by 5 bases and J by 5 bases, with 14 bases between them. CDR3 in amino acids: CASSRGRGLDTQYF. DNA for the CDR3: TGTGCCAGCAGCCGGGGGAGGGGGCTAGATACGCAGTATTTT.

V usage is TRBV27 and J usage is TRBJ2-2; 9 positions match TRBD2. With 6 bases clipped from V and 5 bases from J, the junction kept 10 bases outside the gene matches. This CDR3 is 16 amino acids long. Germline-derived CDR1 and CDR2 are MNHEY and SMNVEV (reference sequence). CDR3 coding DNA: TGTGCCAGCAGCCCGGGGGGCGGGGGGGCAACCGGGGAGCTGTTTTTT. It is translated as CASSPGGGGATGELFF.

This clone appeared once. The gene calls are TRBV10-1 and TRBJ2-1; no firm D call. Germline CDR1 is WNHNN and CDR2 is SYGVQD (reference sequence). Trimming shortened V by 0 bases and J by 9 bases, and 9 bases separated the two germline ends. This CDR3 has 13 residues. Here the CDR3 DNA reads TGCGCCAGCAGTGAGTCGGCGGCAGGTGAGCAGTTCTTC. Translated: CASSESAAGEQFF.

In this sample, this clone turned up a few times. This rearrangement joins TRBV28 to TRBJ1-4; D is perhaps TRBD1 (6 bases). V was trimmed by 2 bases and J by 8 bases, leaving 12 bases between them. Germline CDR1 is MDHEN and CDR2 is SYDVKM. This CDR3 has 14 residues. In DNA form, the CDR3 reads TGTGCCAGCAGTTTACCAGGGGTGGAGGAAAAACTGTTTTTT. It yields the protein CASSLPGVEEKLFF.

Worth noting for this clone: The junction does not match germline at one end; this may be a read error. The CDR3 DNA reads TGTGCTAGCAGCTTCGGGGGATCCTACGAGCAGTACTTC. This sequence encodes CASSFGGSYEQYF. The genes are TRBV7-7 and TRBJ2-7; possible D gene TRBD2, 6 bases. CDR3 length: 13 residues. Germline CDR1 reads SSHAT; CDR2 reads FNYEAQ (reference sequence). The variable domain in full, completed from reference TRBV7-7 and TRBJ2-7, reads GAGVSQSPRYKVTKRGQDVTLRCDPISSHATLYWYQQALGQGPEFLTYFNYEAQPDKSGLPSDRFSAERPEGSISTLTIQRTEQRDSAMYRCASSFGGSYEQYFGPGTRLTVT.

In DNA form, the CDR3 reads TGTGCCAGCAGCTTAGCTGGAGAGACCCAGTACTTC. Encoded protein: CASSLAGETQYF. This chain links TRBV7-9 with TRBJ2-5; D is ambiguous. Germline CDR1 SEHNR, CDR2 FQNEAQ (reference sequence). The length of the CDR3 is 12 residues. Trimming cost V 0 bases and J 4 bases, with 3 bases left between them.

The gene calls are TRBV2 and TRBJ2-1; unclear D gene. The CDR3 has 13 residues. The V and J ends lost 3 bases and 9 bases respectively, with 12 bases between them. Germline CDR1 is SNHLY and CDR2 is FYNNEI. This CDR3 reads CASSDTRAGEQFF. CDR3 sequence (DNA): TGTGCCAGCAGTGACACCCGGGCTGGTGAGCAGTTCTTC.

The chain is built from TRBV14 and TRBJ1-2, with 8 bases lining up with TRBD1. Germline V lookup: CDR1 SGHDN, CDR2 FVKESK. This CDR3 has 13 amino acids. Trimming removed 5 bases from V and 8 bases from J; junction bases left unmatched: 7. The CDR3 region has the DNA TGTGCCAGCAGCGCCAGGACAGGGTTAGGCTACACCTTC. Encoded protein: CASSARTGLGYTF.

V is TRBV5-6 and J is TRBJ1-1; D remains ambiguous. The V gene lost 1 base and the J gene lost 8 bases, with 9 bases spanning the gap. Germline CDR1 reads SGHDT; CDR2 reads YYEEEE. This CDR3 spans 12 amino acids. CDR3 DNA sequence: TGTGCCAGCAGCTTGAGTATCAGCGAAGCTTTCTTT. It yields the protein CASSLSISEAFF.

This sequence joins TRBV21-1 and TRBJ2-3. TRBV21-1 is a pseudogene locus. The CDR3 is made up of 14 amino acids. CDR3 sequence reads: CASSKGRGPDTQYF. The CDR3 DNA follows: TGTGCCAGCAGCAAGGGAAGGGGACCAGATACGCAGTATTTT.

The chain links TRBV18 to TRBJ2-2, with D possibly being TRBD1 or TRBD2 (5 bases each). Looked up from germline, CDR1 is KGHSH and CDR2 is LQKENI. The CDR3 contains 14 residues. Deletions cut 5 bases from V and 6 bases from J, with 13 bases between. The CDR3 nucleotides read TGTGCCAGCTCAGCAAAGACGGGGCCCGGGGAGCTGTTTTTT. Its translation: CASSAKTGPGELFF. The variable domain in full, completed from reference TRBV18 and TRBJ2-2, reads NAGVMQNPRHLVRRRGQEARLRCSPMKGHSHVYWYRQLPEEGLKFMVYLQKENIIDESGMPKERFSAEFPKEGPSILRIQQVVRGDSAAYFCASSAKTGPGELFFGEGSRLTVL.

This clone was recorded a few times. This chain connects TRBV12-3 or TRBV12-4 to TRBJ1-6; the match to TRBD1 covers 7 bases. There are 13 residues in the CDR3. V shed 11 bases and J 9 bases; nucleotides not matched to a gene: 10. The CDR3 DNA reads TGTGCCTCTCGACAGGGAAATATTTCACCCCTCCACTTT. Translating it yields CASRQGNISPLHF.

The count of this clone is one. The chain combines TRBV19 with TRBJ2-4; D remains unclear. Trimming cost V 0 bases and J 0 bases, with 18 bases left between them. Germline V gene lookup returns CDR1 LNHDA and CDR2 SQIVND (reference sequence). The CDR3 spans 19 residues. In nucleotides, the CDR3 is TGTGCCAGTAGTATAGAGGCCTTCGAAGACTTTAAAGCCAAAAACATTCAGTACTTC. Translated: CASSIEAFEDFKAKNIQYF.